This TCR beta chain was found in a study of OX40 agonist ivuxolimab in advanced cancers. Study details: Of the participants, 35% to 50% had some prior anti-PD-1, anti-PD-L1 or anti-CTLA-4 therapy, which was allowed. The study reported partial responses in three patients: one hepatocellular carcinoma, two cutaneous melanoma.

Trimming removed 2 bases from V and 3 bases from J; junction bases left unmatched: 6. CDR1 is KGHSH and CDR2 is LQKENI in the germline V gene. The CDR3 sequence is 16 residues long. Sequenced by immunoSEQ multiplex PCR; TCRdb stores in-frame clones only, minus some. The table lists under 25,000 clones, 83% of them singletons. About this clone: Its antigen is not identified.

Whole-study results and caveats: Some patients who did not respond also had low normalized T-cell clonal expansion.

This clonotype was obtained from an adult with an advanced solid tumor such as melanoma, head and neck, liver or kidney cancer. The sample was CD4+ or CD8+ T cells sorted from blood, taken in a trial of the OX40 agonist ivuxolimab. The J gene is TRBJ2-7, the V gene TRBV18; 11 bases line up with TRBD2. The CDR3 sequence: CASSPSPGLAVYEQYF. The CDR3 bases are TGTGCCAGCTCACCAAGTCCGGGACTAGCGGTCTACGAGCAGTACTTC. Variable domain in full (rest from reference TRBV18 and TRBJ2-7): NAGVMQNPRHLVRRRGQEARLRCSPMKGHSHVYWYRQLPEEGLKFMVYLQKENIIDESGMPKERFSAEFPKEGPSILRIQQVVRGDSAAYFCASSPSPGLAVYEQYFGPGTRLTVT.